This TCR beta chain was identified in a study of T cell repertoires in cytomegalovirus infection. Study summary: The public TCR beta signatures pointed to both CMV infection and matching HLA type. General study points: In two of eight donors, the top clonotype was HLA-C-restricted CMV-specific.

In the case of this clonotype: Its cognate antigen is unknown.

TCRdb re-called the reads with MiXCR, one entry per CDR3 protein. Among 680,000 or so distinct CDR3 sequences listed, 35% to 45% were seen once. In germline, CDR1 is MNHEY, CDR2 SMNVEV (reference sequence). CDR3 length: 14 residues. V dropped 5 bases and J dropped 2 bases, with 11 bases sitting between them. The sample comprised PBMCs. J is TRBJ2-3 and V is TRBV27; D is perhaps TRBD1 (6 bases). The sequence was collected from a human donor in good health (CMV status not recorded). Some clones in this sample may be carry-over from other donors' samples. The CDR3 loop reads CASSPGQNTDTQYF. The CDR3 nucleotides read TGTGCCAGCAGTCCCGGACAGAACACAGATACGCAGTATTTT.